The 30 T cell receptor beta chains in this list originate from one sample, sequenced in a study of T cell changes during pregnancy in multiple sclerosis. Assay: immunoSEQ multiplex PCR; the TCRdb copy retains only in-frame clones and omits some. The sample contains about 64,000 clones, roughly 92% of which appear only once. The sample here was peripheral blood, taken in the second trimester of pregnancy. The receptors derive from a female donor with multiple sclerosis, enrolled in a pregnancy study.

V is TRBV28 and J is TRBJ1-2; D possibly corresponds to TRBD1 (6 bases). The CDR3 has 15 amino acids. With 3 bases removed from V and 1 base from J, the gap between germline ends came to 12 bases. The V gene's germline CDR1 is MDHEN and CDR2 SYDVKM. For the CDR3, the DNA is TGTGCCAGCAGTTTCCGGGACACCATTAACTATGGCTACACCTTC. Translated: CASSFRDTINYGYTF.

V gene TRBV5-1 combines with J gene TRBJ2-2; D unclear. The CDR3 is 13 residues long. Germline CDR1 is SGHRS and CDR2 is YFSETQ. The V gene lost 4 bases and the J gene lost 6 bases, with 10 bases spanning the gap. The CDR3 is CASSPFRPGELFF. Here the CDR3 DNA reads TGCGCCAGCAGCCCCTTCCGTCCCGGGGAGCTGTTTTTT.

J is TRBJ1-3 and V is TRBV13; 9 nucleotides match TRBD1. Germline CDR1 is PRHDT and CDR2 is FYEKMQ (reference sequence). There are 19 residues in the CDR3. The V gene end was trimmed by 5 bases and the J gene end by 0 bases; junction bases not matched to a gene: 14. The CDR3 DNA follows: TGTGCCAGCAGCACCCGCCGCCGGGACAGGGCGGTCTCTGGAAACACCATATATTTT. This codes for CASSTRRRDRAVSGNTIYF.

This sequence joins TRBV2 and TRBJ2-5, with D unclear. The CDR3 sequence is 11 residues long. CDR1 is SNHLY, CDR2 FYNNEI, per germline. Trimming took 5 bases from V and 5 from J, leaving 6 bases between them. The CDR3 reads CASSPLETQYF. The CDR3 DNA reads TGTGCCAGCAGTCCTTTGGAGACCCAGTACTTC.

The V and J genes are TRBV4-1 and TRBJ2-7; 16 bases map to TRBD2. Germline CDR1 and CDR2: MGHRA and YSYEKL. CDR3 size: 17 residues. The V segment lost 4 bases and the J segment 0 bases; nucleotides outside the gene matches: 3. The CDR3 DNA reads TGCGCCAGCAGCCCGGGACTAGCGGGAGGGAGCTCCTACGAGCAGTACTTC. Translation gives CASSPGLAGGSSYEQYF.

The chain carries TRBV7-2 and TRBJ2-3; D not resolved. The V end was cut by 3 bases, the J end by 5 bases, with 3 bases between. CDR1 and CDR2 from the germline V gene are SGHTA and FQGNSA. The CDR3 is 11 residues long. The CDR3 DNA reads as TGTGCCAGCAGCTTCTTAGATACGCAGTATTTT. Translation gives CASSFLDTQYF.

As regards this clone: Other DNA sequences in this sample translate to the same CDR3. This chain uses TRBV27 with TRBJ1-5; a possible D gene is TRBD1 (6 bases). The CDR3 has 15 residues. Trimming removed 2 bases at V and 0 bases at J, with 8 bases between. Germline assignment: CDR1 MNHEY and CDR2 SMNVEV (reference sequence). CDR3 sequence (DNA): TGTGCCAGCAGTTTAAAGGGACATAGCAATCAGCCCCAGCATTTT. Encoded protein: CASSLKGHSNQPQHF.

The chain employs TRBV30 and TRBJ1-5, with a possible D match to TRBD1 (5 bases). The CDR3 sequence is 12 residues long. Trimming stripped 2 bases from V and 5 bases from J, with 7 bases between. Germline V gene sequence: CDR1 GTSNPN, CDR2 SVGIG (reference sequence). The CDR3 region is CAWSRGDQPQHF. The CDR3 nucleotides are TGTGCCTGGAGTCGGGGGGATCAGCCCCAGCATTTT.

The genes are TRBV10-3 and TRBJ2-7, with 9 bases that match TRBD2. V lost 6 bases and J lost 4; bases outside the gene matches: 10. Germline V gene data show CDR1 as ENHRY and CDR2 as SYGVKD. The CDR3 loop spans 15 amino acids. CDR3 loop: CAIRSGGRATYEQYF. In DNA, the CDR3 is TGTGCCATCAGGAGCGGGGGGAGGGCTACTTACGAGCAGTACTTC.

The rearrangement links TRBV9 to TRBJ2-5; 7 bases are shared with TRBD1. Looked up from germline, CDR1 is SGDLS and CDR2 is YYNGEE. The CDR3 sequence is 17 residues long. J gave up 4 bases and V 1 base, and 13 bases lay outside the gene matches. The CDR3 is CASSVRALGGGLETQYF. CDR3 coding DNA: TGTGCCAGCAGCGTACGAGCTCTAGGGGGCGGACTAGAGACCCAGTACTTC.

The chain is built from TRBV5-1 and TRBJ2-7; 13 bases map to TRBD2. The CDR3 spans 15 residues. Trimming removed 4 bases from V and 2 bases from J; junction bases left unmatched: 3. Germline V gene sequence: CDR1 SGHRS, CDR2 YFSETQ. For the CDR3, the DNA is TGCGCCAGCAGCAGGGGGACTAGCGGGACCTACGAGCAGTACTTC. It yields the protein CASSRGTSGTYEQYF.

The V call is TRBV2, the J call TRBJ2-5; no reliable D call. The J call is uncertain, as TRBJ2-7 better fits the DNA end. CDR3 size: 10 residues. Germline CDR1 and CDR2: SNHLY and FYNNEI. CDR3 in amino acids: CASGLGEQYF. As DNA, the CDR3 is TGTGCCAGCGGCCTGGGCGAGCAGTACTTC.

The CDR3 DNA reads TGTGCCAGCAGCACCCGACTAGCGGGAGGGAATGAGCAGTTCTTC. This gives the protein CASSTRLAGGNEQFF. The V and J genes are TRBV7-2 and TRBJ2-1, with 14 bases matching TRBD2. The V gene end was trimmed by 5 bases and the J gene end by 7 bases; junction bases not matched to a gene: 4. This CDR3 is built from 15 residues. Germline-derived CDR1 and CDR2 are SGHTA and FQGNSA. The entire variable domain, with the rest obtained from reference TRBV7-2 and TRBJ2-1, is as follows: GAGVSQSPSNKVTEKGKDVELRCDPISGHTALYWYRQSLGQGLEFLIYFQGNSAPDKSGLPSDRFSAERTGGSVSTLTIQRTQQEDSAVYLCASSTRLAGGNEQFFGPGTRLTVL.

This chain joins TRBV10-3 and TRBJ1-1, with a weak D call TRBD1 (5 bases). Germline loops: CDR1 ENHRY, CDR2 SYGVKD. Trimming stripped 6 bases from V and 3 bases from J, with 14 bases between. CDR3 length: 14 residues. CDR3 coding DNA: TGTGCCATCAGAAAGACGGAAGGGGACACTGAAGCTTTCTTT. Its protein is CAIRKTEGDTEAFF.

This chain joins TRBV2 and TRBJ2-3; 13 nucleotides match TRBD2. This CDR3 comprises 15 residues. V gave up 4 bases and J gave up 4 bases; unmatched junction bases: 2. From germline, CDR1 is SNHLY and CDR2 FYNNEI. The CDR3 sequence is CASSVLAGGADTQYF. In DNA form, the CDR3 reads TGTGCCAGCAGTGTACTAGCGGGAGGGGCAGATACGCAGTATTTT.

DNA for the CDR3: TGTGCCAGCAGCATAACCGACCCCGGGACAGGGGTGGAAGATACGCAGTATTTT. Its translation is CASSITDPGTGVEDTQYF. The chain uses TRBV6-4 and TRBJ2-3; 10 bases match TRBD1. Looked up from germline, CDR1 is MRHNA and CDR2 is SNTAGT. This CDR3 region has 18 residues. Trimming removed 6 bases from V and 5 bases from J; junction bases left unmatched: 17.

This rearrangement joins TRBV30 to TRBJ2-1; D ambiguous. Germline V CDR1 and CDR2: GTSNPN, SVGIG (reference sequence). This CDR3 region has 11 residues. V was pared by 3 bases and J by 5 bases, with 5 bases between. CDR3 region: CAWSTNNEQFF. The CDR3 DNA reads as TGTGCCTGGAGCACAAACAATGAGCAGTTCTTC.

J is TRBJ2-7 and V is TRBV7-2; 8 nucleotides agree with TRBD2. CDR1 and CDR2 (germline): SGHTA, FQGNSA. This CDR3 contains 14 residues. J was trimmed by 5 bases and V by 7 bases; bases with no gene match: 10. CDR3 nucleotide sequence: TGTGCCAGCATCCCGCCGGGAGGGTCCAACGAGCAGTACTTC. Encoded protein: CASIPPGGSNEQYF. Based on the CDR3 plus reference TRBV7-2 and TRBJ2-7, the full variable domain is GAGVSQSPSNKVTEKGKDVELRCDPISGHTALYWYRQSLGQGLEFLIYFQGNSAPDKSGLPSDRFSAERTGGSVSTLTIQRTQQEDSAVYLCASIPPGGSNEQYFGPGTRLTVT.

V usage is TRBV9 and J usage is TRBJ2-1; the match to TRBD2 covers 13 bases. CDR3 length: 16 amino acids. The germline gives CDR1 SGDLS, CDR2 YYNGEE. V lost 5 bases and J lost 4; bases outside the gene matches: 6. CDR3 nucleotide sequence: TGTGCCAGCAGTGCCGGGACTAGCGGGGCTTACAATGAGCAGTTCTTC. This sequence encodes CASSAGTSGAYNEQFF.

This clone was counted a single time. This sequence joins TRBV6-1 and TRBJ1-5, with a tentative D call TRBD1 (6 bases). The germline V gene encodes CDR1 MNHNS and CDR2 SASEGT. The V end was cut by 5 bases, the J end by 7 bases, with 15 bases between. The length of the CDR3 is 14 residues. The chain's CDR3 is CASSRGGIEQPQHF. Here the CDR3 DNA reads TGTGCCAGCAGTAGGGGGGGTATTGAACAGCCCCAGCATTTT.

The chain is built from TRBV5-4 and TRBJ2-7; TRBD1 agrees at 9 bases. Trimming took 4 bases from V and 5 from J; bases not matched to a gene: 10. Germline CDR1 reads SGHNT; CDR2 reads YYREEE (reference sequence). The CDR3 spans 15 residues. In nucleotides, the CDR3 is TGTGCCAGCAGCACTGCGTCCGGGACAGGGCACGAGCAGTACTTC. Protein product: CASSTASGTGHEQYF.

The chain joins TRBV30 to TRBJ2-2, with TRBD1 matching over 7 bases. The CDR3 is 16 amino acids. The V gene end was trimmed by 1 base and the J gene end by 7 bases; junction bases not matched to a gene: 12. Germline assignment: CDR1 GTSNPN and CDR2 SVGIG (reference sequence). This CDR3 is CAWSEAHRGIGGELFF. The CDR3, as DNA: TGTGCCTGGAGTGAAGCCCACAGGGGAATCGGCGGGGAGCTGTTTTTT.

J is TRBJ1-1 and V is TRBV28; D gene unclear. Germline-derived CDR1 and CDR2 are MDHEN and SYDVKM. Trimming shortened V by 1 base and J by 5 bases, and 11 bases separated the two germline ends. The CDR3 loop spans 14 amino acids. The CDR3 DNA reads TGTGCCAGCAGTTTATCAACGGAGTGGACTGAAGCTTTCTTT. Translated: CASSLSTEWTEAFF.

The V call is TRBV6-1, the J call TRBJ2-7; 8 bases are shared with TRBD2. The CDR3 sequence is 18 residues long. The J segment lost 6 bases and the V segment lost 1 base, leaving 17 bases of the junction unmatched. Germline V gene sequence: CDR1 MNHNS, CDR2 SASEGT. The CDR3 spells CASSEVGPRGTRVREQYF. For the CDR3, the DNA is TGTGCCAGCAGTGAAGTGGGGCCCCGAGGGACTAGGGTCCGCGAGCAGTACTTC.

This clone was seen only once. The chain couples TRBV11-2 to TRBJ2-3, with 10 bases fitting TRBD2. The CDR3 extends over 16 amino acids. Germline V gene lookup returns CDR1 SGHAT and CDR2 FQNNGV. The junction had 12 bases not matched to a gene; V was cut back by 5 bases and J by 7 bases. The CDR3 protein is CASSRLAGAARNTQYF. The CDR3 coding sequence is TGTGCCAGCAGCCGGCTAGCGGGAGCCGCCAGGAATACGCAGTATTTT.

V is TRBV18 and J is TRBJ2-2; 7 bases line up with TRBD2. CDR3 length: 15 amino acids. J gave up 3 bases and V 1 base, and 2 bases lay outside the gene matches. Germline V gives CDR1 KGHSH, CDR2 LQKENI. Written as DNA, the CDR3 is TGTGCCAGCTCACCACAGGGAGGGGACACCGGGGAGCTGTTTTTT. Translation: CASSPQGGDTGELFF.

The chain combines TRBV27 with TRBJ2-5; D is perhaps TRBD2 (6 bases). The CDR3 covers 16 residues. Trimming took off 5 bases at V and 0 bases at J, with 16 bases between the two ends. Germline CDR1 MNHEY, CDR2 SMNVEV (reference sequence). Written as DNA, the CDR3 is TGTGCCAGCAGTCCACTATACCTAGCGTACCAAGAGACCCAGTACTTC. Its translation is CASSPLYLAYQETQYF.

This sequence joins TRBV4-1 and TRBJ2-1; perhaps TRBD2 as D (5 bases). Per germline, CDR1 MGHRA and CDR2 YSYEKL. The length of the CDR3 is 15 residues. Trimming shortened V by 5 bases and J by 5 bases, and 16 bases separated the two germline ends. CDR3 in DNA: TGCGCCAGCAGCAAACATCAGGACTGGGACAATGAGCAGTTCTTC. Amino acids: CASSKHQDWDNEQFF.

The V and J genes are TRBV5-5 and TRBJ1-3; D unresolved. Deletions cut 2 bases from V and 0 bases from J, with 9 bases between. The CDR3 is made up of 15 amino acids. Per the germline V gene, CDR1 is SGHKS and CDR2 is YYEKEE (reference sequence). The CDR3: CASSFSTDSGNTIYF. The CDR3 nucleotides read TGTGCCAGCAGCTTTTCAACTGACTCTGGAAACACCATATATTTT.

The chain couples TRBV5-1 to TRBJ2-2; 10 nucleotides agree with TRBD2. Germline assignment: CDR1 SGHRS and CDR2 YFSETQ. The CDR3 has 18 amino acids. V trimming: 4 bases; J trimming: 7 bases; junction bases outside the gene matches: 16. Written as DNA, the CDR3 is TGCGCCAGCAGCCTTATAACCCCTAGCGGGAGTTATGGCGGGGAGCTGTTTTTT. Translating it yields CASSLITPSGSYGGELFF.